Here is one T cell receptor (beta chain) with its context. Its antigen is not known. The repertoire was sequenced with immunoSEQ multiplex PCR; TCRdb's copy has only in-frame clones and lacks some. The sample has about 30,000 clones, roughly four fifths seen once. Antigen-specific CD4+ T cells were expanded (with viral peptide pools) by the ViraFEST assay ahead of sequencing. At the end of about 9 days of culture, CD4+ T cells were isolated. Two doses of BNT162b2 or mRNA-1273 vaccine were administered to participants. Half of the medium was exchanged for IL-2 medium on both days 3 and 7. The sample is drawn from a study of vaccination effects on CD4 cells after COVID-19. The study's findings and limits: Convalescent patients were scarce, and early post-infection timepoints were absent.

This TCR was recovered from a human donor who received a COVID-19 vaccine. The sequenced sample was CD4+ T cells from PBMCs cultured with HCoV-229E spike peptides, obtained after COVID-19 vaccination.

This CDR3 is CASSPDGTEAFF. The CDR3 nucleotides are TGTGCCAGCAGTCCCGACGGGACTGAAGCTTTCTTT. The chain carries TRBV3-1 (or the pseudogene TRBV3-2) and TRBJ1-1; no reliable D call. Germline assignment: CDR1 LGHDT and CDR2 YNNKEL (reference sequence). The V and J ends lost 6 bases and 5 bases respectively, with 10 bases between them. The CDR3 has 12 amino acids.